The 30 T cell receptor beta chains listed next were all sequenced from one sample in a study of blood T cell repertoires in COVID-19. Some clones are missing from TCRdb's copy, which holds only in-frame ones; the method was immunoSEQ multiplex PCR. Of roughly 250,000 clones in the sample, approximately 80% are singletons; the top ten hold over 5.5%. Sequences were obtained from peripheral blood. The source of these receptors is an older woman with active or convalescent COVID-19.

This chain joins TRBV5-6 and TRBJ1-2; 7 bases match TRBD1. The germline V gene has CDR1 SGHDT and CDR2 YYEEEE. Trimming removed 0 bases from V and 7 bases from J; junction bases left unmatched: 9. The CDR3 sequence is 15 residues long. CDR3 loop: CASSLEGGVFGGYTF. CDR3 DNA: TGTGCCAGCAGCTTGGAAGGGGGCGTATTTGGTGGCTACACCTTC.

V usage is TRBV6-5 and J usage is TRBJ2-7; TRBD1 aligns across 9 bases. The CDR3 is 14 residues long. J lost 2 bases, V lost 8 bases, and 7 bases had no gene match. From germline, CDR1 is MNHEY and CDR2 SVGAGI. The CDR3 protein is CASLPGQGPYEQYV. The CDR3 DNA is TGTGCCAGCCTTCCGGGACAGGGTCCCTACGAGCAGTACGTC.

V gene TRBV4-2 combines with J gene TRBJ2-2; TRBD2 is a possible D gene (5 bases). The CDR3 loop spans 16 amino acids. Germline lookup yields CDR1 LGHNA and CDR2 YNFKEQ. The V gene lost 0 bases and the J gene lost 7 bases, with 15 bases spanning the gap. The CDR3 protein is CASSQELRTAGGELFF. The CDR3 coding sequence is TGTGCCAGCAGCCAAGAGTTGAGGACGGCGGGCGGGGAGCTGTTTTTT.

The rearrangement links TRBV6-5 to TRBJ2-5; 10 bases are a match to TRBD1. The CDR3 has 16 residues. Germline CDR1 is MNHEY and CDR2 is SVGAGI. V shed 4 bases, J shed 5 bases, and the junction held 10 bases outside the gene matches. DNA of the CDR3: TGTGCCAGCAGTTTGGGACAGGGGCCAGGGAGGGAGACCCAGTACTTC. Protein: CASSLGQGPGRETQYF.

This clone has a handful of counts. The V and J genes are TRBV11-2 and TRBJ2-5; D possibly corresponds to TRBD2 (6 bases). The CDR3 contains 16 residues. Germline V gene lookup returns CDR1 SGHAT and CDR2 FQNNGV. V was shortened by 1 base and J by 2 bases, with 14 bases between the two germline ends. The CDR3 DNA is TGTGCCAGCAGCTTAGCCCCTGGGGCGGGGCAAGAGACCCAGTACTTC. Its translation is CASSLAPGAGQETQYF.

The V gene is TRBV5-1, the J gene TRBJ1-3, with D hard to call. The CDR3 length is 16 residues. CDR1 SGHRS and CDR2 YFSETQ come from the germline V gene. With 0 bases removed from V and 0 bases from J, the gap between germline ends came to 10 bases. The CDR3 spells CASSLDHGNSGNTIYF. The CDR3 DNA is TGCGCCAGCAGCTTGGATCACGGTAACTCTGGAAACACCATATATTTT. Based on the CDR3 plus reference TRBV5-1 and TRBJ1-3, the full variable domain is KAGVTQTPRYLIKTRGQQVTLSCSPISGHRSVSWYQQTPGQGLQFLFEYFSETQRNKGNFPGRFSGRQFSNSRSEMNVSTLELGDSALYLCASSLDHGNSGNTIYFGEGSWLTVV.

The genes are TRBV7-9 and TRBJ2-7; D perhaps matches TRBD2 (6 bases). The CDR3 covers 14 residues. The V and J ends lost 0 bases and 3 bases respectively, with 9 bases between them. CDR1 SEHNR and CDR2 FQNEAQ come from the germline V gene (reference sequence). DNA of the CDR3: TGTGCCAGCAGCTTAGCCGGGGAGGTCTACGAGCAGTACGTC. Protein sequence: CASSLAGEVYEQYV.

CDR3 sequence: CASSRQIAGQETQYF. CDR3 nucleotides: TGCGCCAGCAGCCGCCAGATAGCGGGGCAAGAGACCCAGTACTTC. The chain combines TRBV4-1 with TRBJ2-5, with 8 positions matching TRBD2. V gave up 4 bases and J gave up 2 bases; unmatched junction bases: 6. Germline assignment: CDR1 MGHRA and CDR2 YSYEKL. The CDR3 loop spans 15 amino acids.

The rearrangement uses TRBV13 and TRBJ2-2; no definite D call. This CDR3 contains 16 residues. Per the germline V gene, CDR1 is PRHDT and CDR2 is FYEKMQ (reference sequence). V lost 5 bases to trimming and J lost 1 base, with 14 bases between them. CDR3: CASSPGARRNTGELFF. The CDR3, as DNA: TGTGCCAGCAGCCCTGGAGCACGGAGGAACACCGGGGAGCTGTTTTTT.

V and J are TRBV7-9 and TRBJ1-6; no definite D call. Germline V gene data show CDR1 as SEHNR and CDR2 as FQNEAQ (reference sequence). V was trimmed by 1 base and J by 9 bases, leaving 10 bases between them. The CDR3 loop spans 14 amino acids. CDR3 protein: CASSLGVGSSPLHF. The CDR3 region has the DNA TGTGCCAGCAGCTTAGGGGTGGGCTCTTCACCCCTCCACTTT.

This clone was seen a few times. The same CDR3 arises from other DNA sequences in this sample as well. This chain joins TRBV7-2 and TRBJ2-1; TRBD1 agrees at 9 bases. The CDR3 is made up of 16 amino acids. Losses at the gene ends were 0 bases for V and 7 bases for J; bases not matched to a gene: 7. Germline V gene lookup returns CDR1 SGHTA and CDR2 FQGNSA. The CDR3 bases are TGTGCCAGCAGCTTAGCTACTGGACAGGGGACGAATGAGCAGTTCTTC. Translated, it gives CASSLATGQGTNEQFF. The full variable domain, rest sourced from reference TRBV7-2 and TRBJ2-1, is GAGVSQSPSNKVTEKGKDVELRCDPISGHTALYWYRQSLGQGLEFLIYFQGNSAPDKSGLPSDRFSAERTGGSVSTLTIQRTQQEDSAVYLCASSLATGQGTNEQFFGPGTRLTVL.

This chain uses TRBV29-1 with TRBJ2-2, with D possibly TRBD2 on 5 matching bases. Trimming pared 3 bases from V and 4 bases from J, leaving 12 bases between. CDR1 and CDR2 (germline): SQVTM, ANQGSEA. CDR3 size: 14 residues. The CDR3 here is CSVEEATGTGELFF. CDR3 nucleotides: TGCAGCGTTGAGGAGGCTACCGGCACCGGGGAGCTGTTTTTT.

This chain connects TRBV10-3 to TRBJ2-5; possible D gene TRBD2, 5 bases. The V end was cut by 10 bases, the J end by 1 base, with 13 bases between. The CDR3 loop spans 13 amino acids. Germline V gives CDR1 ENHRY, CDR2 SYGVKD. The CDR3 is CATCDYFQETQYF. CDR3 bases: TGTGCCACCTGCGACTACTTCCAAGAGACCCAGTACTTC.

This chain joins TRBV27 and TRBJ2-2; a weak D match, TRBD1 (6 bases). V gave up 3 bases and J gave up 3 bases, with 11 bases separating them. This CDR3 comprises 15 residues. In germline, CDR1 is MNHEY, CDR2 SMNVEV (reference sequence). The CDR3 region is CASSLGRGYTGELFF. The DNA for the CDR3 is TGTGCCAGCAGTTTGGGCAGGGGTTACACCGGGGAGCTGTTTTTT.

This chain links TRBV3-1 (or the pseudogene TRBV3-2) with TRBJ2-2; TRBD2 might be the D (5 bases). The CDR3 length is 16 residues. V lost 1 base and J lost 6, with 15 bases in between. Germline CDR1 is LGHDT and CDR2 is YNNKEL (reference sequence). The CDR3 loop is CASSQVLSSHPGELFF. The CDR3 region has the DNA TGTGCCAGCAGCCAAGTACTCTCTAGCCACCCCGGGGAGCTGTTTTTT.

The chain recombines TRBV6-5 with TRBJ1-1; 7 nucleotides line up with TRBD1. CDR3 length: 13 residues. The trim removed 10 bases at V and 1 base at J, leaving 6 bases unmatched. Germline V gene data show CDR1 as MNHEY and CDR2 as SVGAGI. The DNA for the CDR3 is TGTGCCAATCGGGGACAGCCGAACACTGAAGCTTTCTTT. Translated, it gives CANRGQPNTEAFF.

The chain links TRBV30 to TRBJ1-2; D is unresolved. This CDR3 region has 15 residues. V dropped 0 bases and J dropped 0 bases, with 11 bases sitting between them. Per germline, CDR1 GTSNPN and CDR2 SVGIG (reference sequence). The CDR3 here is CAWSVVGGTNYGYTF. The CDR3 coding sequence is TGTGCCTGGAGTGTTGTAGGAGGGACTAACTATGGCTACACCTTC.

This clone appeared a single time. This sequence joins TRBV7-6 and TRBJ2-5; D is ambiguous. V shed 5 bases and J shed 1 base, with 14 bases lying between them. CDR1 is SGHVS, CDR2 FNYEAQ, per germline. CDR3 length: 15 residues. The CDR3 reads CASSPRPVAQETQYF. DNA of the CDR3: TGTGCCAGCAGCCCCAGGCCGGTGGCCCAAGAGACCCAGTACTTC.

The CDR3 bases are TGCGCCAGCAGCTGGCGGACTAGCGGGGGGCCAGAAGATACGCAGTATTTT. This sequence encodes CASSWRTSGGPEDTQYF. The chain couples TRBV5-1 to TRBJ2-3; 14 bases agree with TRBD2. V trimming: 3 bases; J trimming: 5 bases; junction bases outside the gene matches: 8. CDR1 and CDR2 from the germline V gene are SGHRS and YFSETQ. There are 17 residues in the CDR3.

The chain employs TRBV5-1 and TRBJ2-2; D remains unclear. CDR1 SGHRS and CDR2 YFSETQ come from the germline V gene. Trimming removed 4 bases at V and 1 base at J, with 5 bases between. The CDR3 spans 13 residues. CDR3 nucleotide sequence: TGCGCCAGCAGCAAGAGGAACACCGGGGAGCTGTTTTTT. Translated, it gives CASSKRNTGELFF. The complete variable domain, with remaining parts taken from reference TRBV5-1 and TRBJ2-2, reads KAGVTQTPRYLIKTRGQQVTLSCSPISGHRSVSWYQQTPGQGLQFLFEYFSETQRNKGNFPGRFSGRQFSNSRSEMNVSTLELGDSALYLCASSKRNTGELFFGEGSRLTVL.

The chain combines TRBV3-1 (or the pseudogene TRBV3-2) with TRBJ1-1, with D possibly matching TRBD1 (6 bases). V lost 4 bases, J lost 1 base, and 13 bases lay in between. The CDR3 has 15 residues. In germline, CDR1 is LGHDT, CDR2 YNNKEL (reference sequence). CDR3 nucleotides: TGTGCCAGCAGCCTCAAGGGGGTATGGAACACTGAAGCTTTCTTT. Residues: CASSLKGVWNTEAFF.

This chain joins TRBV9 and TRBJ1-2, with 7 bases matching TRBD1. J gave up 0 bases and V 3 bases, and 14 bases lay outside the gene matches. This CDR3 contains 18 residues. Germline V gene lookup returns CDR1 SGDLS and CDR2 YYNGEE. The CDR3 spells CASSAYGTAYPTNYGYTF. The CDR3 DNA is TGTGCCAGCAGCGCCTACGGGACAGCGTATCCTACTAACTATGGCTACACCTTC.

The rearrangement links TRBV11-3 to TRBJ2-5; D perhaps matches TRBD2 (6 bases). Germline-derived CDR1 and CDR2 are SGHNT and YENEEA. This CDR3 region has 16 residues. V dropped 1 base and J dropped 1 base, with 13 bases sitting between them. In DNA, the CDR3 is TGTGCCAGCAGCTTAGGGGAGGTCGGAGTCCAAGAGACCCAGTACTTC. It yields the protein CASSLGEVGVQETQYF. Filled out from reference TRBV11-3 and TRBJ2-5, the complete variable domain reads EAGVVQSPRYKIIEKKQPVAFWCNPISGHNTLYWYLQNLGQGPELLIRYENEEAVDDSQLPKDRFSAERLKGVDSTLKIQPAELGDSAVYLCASSLGEVGVQETQYFGPGTRLLVL.

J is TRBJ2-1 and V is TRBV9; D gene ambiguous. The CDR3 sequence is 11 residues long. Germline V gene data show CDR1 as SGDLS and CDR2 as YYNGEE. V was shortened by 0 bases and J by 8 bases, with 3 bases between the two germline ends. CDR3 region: CASSVADEQFF. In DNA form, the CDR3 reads TGTGCCAGCAGCGTAGCGGATGAGCAGTTCTTC.

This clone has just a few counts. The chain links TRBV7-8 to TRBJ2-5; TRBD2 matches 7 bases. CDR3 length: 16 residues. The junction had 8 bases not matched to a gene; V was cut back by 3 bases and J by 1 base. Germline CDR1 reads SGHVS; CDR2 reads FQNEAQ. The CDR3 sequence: CASSFRSGVRQETQYF. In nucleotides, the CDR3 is TGTGCCAGCAGCTTCAGAAGCGGGGTCCGCCAAGAGACCCAGTACTTC.

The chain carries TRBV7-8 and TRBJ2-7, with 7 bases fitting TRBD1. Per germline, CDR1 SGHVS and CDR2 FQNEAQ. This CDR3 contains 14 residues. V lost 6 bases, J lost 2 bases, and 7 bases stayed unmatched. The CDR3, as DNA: TGTGCCAGCAGTGCCAAGGGACAGCCCTACGAGCAGTACGTC. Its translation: CASSAKGQPYEQYV.

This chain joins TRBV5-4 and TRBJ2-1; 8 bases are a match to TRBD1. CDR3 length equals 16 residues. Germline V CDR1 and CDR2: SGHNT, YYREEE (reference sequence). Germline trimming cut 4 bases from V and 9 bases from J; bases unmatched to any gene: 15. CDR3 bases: TGTGCCAGCAGCCTCAACAGGGGGTCCCTTTGGGGTGAGCAGTTCTTC. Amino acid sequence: CASSLNRGSLWGEQFF.

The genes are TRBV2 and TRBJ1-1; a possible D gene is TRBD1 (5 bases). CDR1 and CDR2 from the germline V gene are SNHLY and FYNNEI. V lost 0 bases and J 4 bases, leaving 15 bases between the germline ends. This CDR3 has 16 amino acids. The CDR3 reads CASSEALLGQGTEAFF. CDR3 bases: TGTGCCAGCAGTGAAGCGCTTCTCGGGCAGGGCACTGAAGCTTTCTTT.

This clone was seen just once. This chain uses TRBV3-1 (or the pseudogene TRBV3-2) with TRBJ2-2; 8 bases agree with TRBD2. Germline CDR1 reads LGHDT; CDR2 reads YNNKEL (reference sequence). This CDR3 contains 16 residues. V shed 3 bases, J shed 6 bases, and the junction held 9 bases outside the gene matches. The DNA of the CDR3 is TGTGCCAGCAGCCATACCCGGGGGGGAAAATCCGGGGAGCTGTTTTTT. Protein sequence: CASSHTRGGKSGELFF.

The CDR3 is CASSEFVGGIGTEAFF. The CDR3 region has the DNA TGTGCCAGCAGTGAATTTGTTGGGGGGATCGGGACTGAAGCTTTCTTT. The chain is built from TRBV2 and TRBJ1-1; tentative D call: TRBD1 (5 bases). CDR1 is SNHLY, CDR2 FYNNEI, per germline. V lost 2 bases and J 5 bases, leaving 18 bases between the germline ends. CDR3 length: 16 amino acids.